One and the same sample provided the 18 T cell receptor beta chains below, sequenced in a study of T cell repertoires in cytomegalovirus infection. TCRdb reprocessed the reads with MiXCR, giving one entry per CDR3 protein. The profile shows 680,000 or so distinct CDR3 sequences, approximately 40% of them singletons. Sequenced: PBMCs. All receptors come from a human donor in good health (CMV status not recorded). Some clones in this sample may be carry-over from other donors' samples.

This chain uses TRBV4-1 with TRBJ2-1; TRBD1 is a possible D gene (6 bases). This CDR3 contains 15 residues. Trimming took 3 bases from V and 8 from J, leaving 17 bases between them. The V gene's germline CDR1 is MGHRA and CDR2 YSYEKL. The CDR3, as DNA: TGCGCCAGCAGCCAGGGGGCCGGGACATTGGATGAGCAGTTCTTC. Protein product: CASSQGAGTLDEQFF.

There are many counts of this clonotype. The V and J genes are TRBV7-9 and TRBJ1-2; no reliable D call. Per germline, CDR1 SEHNR and CDR2 FQNEAQ (reference sequence). The V gene lost 3 bases and the J gene lost 0 bases, with 8 bases spanning the gap. The CDR3 extends over 14 amino acids. CDR3 in DNA: TGTGCCAGCAGCTTTAAAAATGCTAACTATGGCTACACCTTC. This codes for CASSFKNANYGYTF.

This clonotype was seen ten or more times. The gene calls are TRBV7-8 and TRBJ1-5; weak D call: TRBD1 (5 bases). CDR1 SGHVS and CDR2 FQNEAQ come from the germline V gene. With 5 bases removed from V and 6 bases from J, the gap between germline ends came to 23 bases. The CDR3 is made up of 17 amino acids. The CDR3 loop reads CASSPPGRVREGQPQHF. Written as DNA, the CDR3 is TGTGCCAGCAGCCCTCCAGGCAGGGTGAGGGAGGGTCAGCCCCAGCATTTT. Combining the CDR3 with reference TRBV7-8 and TRBJ1-5 gives the whole variable domain GAGVSQSPRYKVAKRGQDVALRCDPISGHVSLFWYQQALGQGPEFLTYFQNEAQLDKSGLPSDRFFAERPEGSVSTLKIQRTQQEDSAVYLCASSPPGRVREGQPQHFGDGTRLSIL.

In its sample, this clonotype was seen a few times. This chain links TRBV12-3 or TRBV12-4 with TRBJ2-2, with 8 bases that match TRBD1. The length of the CDR3 is 16 residues. V gave up 7 bases and J gave up 7 bases; unmatched junction bases: 14. The CDR3 region is CASKPIGTGVFGELFF. Written as DNA, the CDR3 is TGTGCCAGCAAACCCATCGGGACAGGTGTTTTCGGGGAGCTGTTTTTT.

This chain connects TRBV6-2 or TRBV6-3 to TRBJ2-1; no definite D call. Trimming pared 6 bases from V and 0 bases from J, leaving 12 bases between. Germline loops: CDR1 MNHEY, CDR2 SVGEGT. This CDR3 region has 15 residues. CDR3 bases: TGTGCCAGCAGGAAAAGCGTGATCTCCTACAATGAGCAGTTCTTC. It translates to CASRKSVISYNEQFF.

CDR3 DNA sequence: TGTGCCAGCAGTAAAGGACTCGGGCGGACCGGGGAGCTGTTTTTT. As protein: CASSKGLGRTGELFF. This chain connects TRBV12-3 or TRBV12-4 to TRBJ2-2, with D possibly TRBD2 on 5 matching bases. This CDR3 has 15 amino acids. V shed 5 bases and J shed 5 bases, with 15 bases lying between them.

The table lists this clonotype with a count of one. The rearrangement joins TRBV12-3 or TRBV12-4 to TRBJ2-7; no clear D. With 3 bases removed from V and 6 bases from J, the gap between germline ends came to 18 bases. This CDR3 region has 15 residues. CDR3: CASSFGRSHPSEQYF. In nucleotides, the CDR3 is TGTGCCAGCAGTTTCGGCAGGAGCCACCCCTCCGAGCAGTACTTC.

CDR3: CASSPTGTGTEAFF. CDR3 DNA: TGTGCCAGCAGCCCGACCGGGACAGGGACTGAAGCTTTCTTT. V is TRBV5-4 and J is TRBJ1-1, with TRBD1 matching over 9 bases. Germline V CDR1 and CDR2: SGHNT, YYREEE (reference sequence). With 4 bases clipped from V and 5 bases from J, the junction kept 6 bases outside the gene matches. This CDR3 region has 14 residues.

The rearrangement uses TRBV27 and TRBJ2-3; maybe TRBD1 (5 bases). V was clipped by 1 base and J by 1 base, with 27 bases between them. Germline assignment: CDR1 MNHEY and CDR2 SMNVEV (reference sequence). This CDR3 region has 21 residues. The CDR3 is CASSLWSRVNKFYPRTDTQYF. The CDR3 region has the DNA TGTGCCAGCAGTTTATGGTCCAGGGTGAACAAATTCTACCCTCGCACAGATACGCAGTATTTT.

This clonotype appeared a few times. The chain links TRBV4-1 to TRBJ2-1; 12 nucleotides line up with TRBD2. Losses at the gene ends were 4 bases for V and 10 bases for J; bases not matched to a gene: 8. The germline V gene has CDR1 MGHRA and CDR2 YSYEKL. CDR3 length: 15 residues. The CDR3 here is CASSPLAGGLGEQFF. The CDR3 DNA reads TGCGCCAGCAGCCCTCTAGCGGGGGGGCTTGGCGAGCAGTTCTTC.

The V call is TRBV20-1, the J call TRBJ1-1; tentatively, D is TRBD1 (6 bases). This CDR3 comprises 13 residues. Germline values: CDR1 DFQATT, CDR2 SNEGSKA (reference sequence). Trimming took off 3 bases at V and 0 bases at J, with 8 bases between the two ends. CDR3 sequence reads: CSARGAMNTEAFF. CDR3 bases: TGCAGTGCTAGGGGGGCGATGAACACTGAAGCTTTCTTT.

As regards this clonotype: This CDR3 fails to terminate in the conserved phenylalanine or tryptophan, so it likely reflects a read error. The rearrangement links TRBV7-2 to TRBJ1-5; no reliable D call. Germline loops: CDR1 SGHTA, CDR2 FQGNSA. Between the trimmed V and J ends, which lost 8 bases and 7 bases, there was a span of 15 bases. CDR3 length: 13 amino acids. The CDR3 reads CASAMAGPQPQHV. CDR3 DNA sequence: TGTGCCAGCGCGATGGCTGGGCCACAGCCCCAGCATGTG.

There are many counts of this clonotype. The CDR3 DNA reads as TGTGCCATCAGTGCAGCTAACAATGAGCAGTTCTTC. Its protein is CAISAANNEQFF. V is TRBV10-3 and J is TRBJ2-1; D remains ambiguous. Trimming left V 4 bases short and J 5 bases short, with 6 bases between. This CDR3 has 12 residues. Germline CDR1 and CDR2: ENHRY and SYGVKD.

The V call is TRBV11-1, the J call TRBJ2-2, with TRBD2 matching over 7 bases. Germline CDR1 SGHAT, CDR2 FQDESV (reference sequence). This CDR3 has 15 residues. Trimming removed 5 bases from V and 4 bases from J; junction bases left unmatched: 7. The CDR3 sequence: CASSVLGGTTGELFF. Here the CDR3 DNA reads TGTGCCAGCAGCGTCCTCGGGGGGACCACCGGGGAGCTGTTTTTT.

The chain joins TRBV11-2 to TRBJ1-4; D call uncertain. This CDR3 is 15 amino acids long. CDR1 SGHAT and CDR2 FQNNGV come from the germline V gene. Between the trimmed V and J ends, which lost 8 bases and 5 bases, there was a span of 18 bases. DNA for the CDR3: TGTGCCAGCTGCCCGTCTCGGCCTTTCAATGAAAAACTGTTTTTT. Protein sequence: CASCPSRPFNEKLFF.

There are many counts of this clonotype. V is TRBV11-3 and J is TRBJ2-1; D uncertain. V lost 2 bases and J lost 5, with 1 base in between. Germline V gene lookup returns CDR1 SGHNT and CDR2 YENEEA. CDR3 size: 11 residues. The CDR3 reads CASSLNNEQFF. The CDR3 region has the DNA TGTGCCAGCAGCTTAAACAATGAGCAGTTCTTC.

Notes on this clonotype: At one end, the junction sequence differs from germline, possibly due to a read error. The chain joins TRBV20-1 to TRBJ2-7; a possible D gene is TRBD1 (6 bases). The CDR3 runs to 13 residues. The germline gives CDR1 DFQATT, CDR2 SNEGSKA (reference sequence). In DNA, the CDR3 is TGCAGTTCTAGAGATCATCCAGGGGTACAGCAGTACTTC. It yields the protein CSSRDHPGVQQYF.

The V call is TRBV5-6, the J call TRBJ1-2; D might be TRBD1 (5 bases). The germline V gene has CDR1 SGHDT and CDR2 YYEEEE. The CDR3 covers 16 residues. The ends were cut back, 0 bases at V and 1 base at J, with 13 bases in the middle. The CDR3 spells CASSLDLGRDNYGYTF. The DNA for the CDR3 is TGTGCCAGCAGCTTGGATCTCGGCAGGGATAACTATGGCTACACCTTC.